This TCR beta chain originates from a study of blood T cell repertoires in COVID-19. Across the study: Both acute and convalescent COVID-19 samples were obtained from the United States, Italy and Spain.

Original data processing: How many nucleated cells were present was estimated from reference gene primer amplification. Method: immunoSEQ multiplex PCR; TCRdb's copy keeps in-frame clones and lacks some. That table is the source of V, J and clone size, and D and trimming were worked out from the DNA. The repertoire holds 350,000 to 400,000 clones, with 80% to 90% as singletons. Germline CDR1 and CDR2: SNHLY and FYNNEI. Trimming took 6 bases from V and 5 from J, leaving 19 bases between them. This CDR3 region has 15 residues. Recovered participants had two consecutive negative NP/OP PCR tests, healthcare professional clearance, or symptom resolution.

What was sequenced was PBMCs or T cells enriched from blood (not recorded which). The sequence came from a man between 18 and 35 years old who had recovered from COVID-19. The rearrangement joins TRBV2 to TRBJ1-2; a weak D match, TRBD1 (6 bases). The CDR3 sequence is CASRPEQGRGYGYTF. The CDR3 DNA sequence: TGTGCCAGCAGGCCCGAACAGGGTCGTGGTTATGGCTACACCTTC.